This TCR beta chain appears in the sequencing data of a study of blood T cell repertoires in COVID-19 (dated by TCRdb to 2019 to 2021). Some background on the complete study: Samples from collaborators originated in the United States, Italy and Spain and spanned both the acute and convalescent phases of COVID-19. The material from the prospective study consisted of cDNA or gDNA derived from T cells, B-cell-depleted T cells, or PBMCs. The dataset comprised deeply sampled blood TCRbeta repertoires from subjects exposed to, actively infected with, or recovered from COVID-19. A freely available public database, intended as a resource for researchers studying the immune response to SARS-CoV-2, is where the repertoires were released. Samples came from the ongoing ImmuneRACE study (first 160 participants) plus 1,254 subjects from 6 global collaborators. A de-identified subject ID, COVID-19 status, age in years and sex were almost always included in the sample metadata. Where available, HLA class I and class II types were obtained from metadata supplied by the sample provider rather than from assay-based typing.

Collaborating institutions collected whole blood in K2EDTA tubes following their own protocols. Collaborator samples were shipped for TCRbeta analysis as frozen whole blood, isolated PBMCs, or DNA extracted from either sample type. TCRbeta CDR3 regions were amplified from genomic DNA using the immunoSEQ Assay, a bias-controlled multiplex PCR. In the original analysis: Nucleated cell counts per sample were estimated from amplification of reference gene primers within the assay. Sequence reads were collapsed and filtered to measure the absolute abundance of every unique TCRbeta CDR3 rearrangement. For each sample, productive Simpson clonality was calculated by taking the square root of Simpson's diversity index across productive rearrangements. The table comes from immuneACCESS by way of TCRdb, which keeps in-frame sequences with V and J called. Part of the clones is missing from these tables; in studies checked, under half for an unresolved V gene and the rest for unknown reasons. That table supplies the V and J calls and clone size; D and trimming were determined from the DNA. The sample profile shows 100,000 to 110,000 clones; roughly nine tenths of them were found once. The top ten clonotypes cover around 7.2% of the sample.

As encoded in the germline V gene, CDR1 is SGHDT while CDR2 is YYEEEE. From the cysteine through the phenylalanine, the CDR3 covers 14 amino acids. The kept DNA is CDR3 alone, 42 bases in frame from the first base. V gives up 2 bases and J gives up 2 bases, and the segment between their germline ends measures 11 bases. The paper as a whole reports these results and caveats: Clinical and demographic metadata were provided uncurated, with the amount varying by source and participant.

As to this clone: Its antigen remains unidentified. No qualities accompany the bases; no much larger clone lies one base away.

The sequenced material came from peripheral blood. The sequence is built from TRBV5-6 and TRBJ2-7; the D gene remains uncertain. The receptor was isolated from a man aged 25 to 40 in a cohort sampled during active COVID-19. The CDR3 here reads CASSFSLQPYEQYF. DNA sequence: TGTGCCAGCAGCTTTAGTTTACAGCCCTACGAGCAGTACTTC.